One sample yielded the 23 T cell receptor beta chains listed below, sequenced in a study of siplizumab effects on memory and regulatory T cells. Sequenced by immunoSEQ multiplex PCR; TCRdb stores in-frame clones only, minus some. The table records approximately 120,000 clones, under 95% of them present only once. The specimen sequenced was Tregs sorted from blood. The origin of the receptors is a human donor in good health.

The gene calls are TRBV2 and TRBJ2-7; 7 bases match TRBD1. CDR1 is SNHLY, CDR2 FYNNEI, per germline. V lost 7 bases to trimming and J lost 4 bases; unmatched junction nucleotides: 10. This CDR3 has 14 residues. The CDR3 region is CASKLAGGVYEQYF. The DNA for the CDR3 is TGTGCCAGCAAGTTGGCAGGGGGAGTTTACGAGCAGTACTTC.

This chain joins TRBV30 and TRBJ2-7; D might be TRBD1 or TRBD2, each matching 5 bases. Trimming shortened V by 1 base and J by 3 bases, and 19 bases separated the two germline ends. The CDR3 covers 16 residues. Germline loops: CDR1 GTSNPN, CDR2 SVGIG (reference sequence). The CDR3 protein is CAWSDPLRGPLYEQYF. Written as DNA, the CDR3 is TGTGCCTGGAGTGATCCTTTACGGGGCCCACTCTACGAGCAGTACTTC.

The gene calls are TRBV19 and TRBJ1-6; D not certain. CDR1 LNHDA and CDR2 SQIVND come from the germline V gene (reference sequence). The CDR3 spans 17 residues. Trimming shortened V by 7 bases and J by 0 bases, and 16 bases separated the two germline ends. CDR3 region: CASTPSRTISYNSPLHF. Here the CDR3 DNA reads TGTGCCAGTACCCCTTCGAGGACCATCTCCTATAATTCACCCCTCCACTTT.

V usage is TRBV18 and J usage is TRBJ2-7, with D uncertain. Trimming left V 2 bases short and J 2 bases short, with 10 bases between. The germline V gene encodes CDR1 KGHSH and CDR2 LQKENI. This CDR3 spans 14 amino acids. The CDR3 is CASSPNQITYEQYF. The CDR3 nucleotides read TGTGCCAGCTCACCAAATCAGATAACCTACGAGCAGTACTTC. Together with reference TRBV18 and TRBJ2-7, the CDR3 gives the full variable domain: NAGVMQNPRHLVRRRGQEARLRCSPMKGHSHVYWYRQLPEEGLKFMVYLQKENIIDESGMPKERFSAEFPKEGPSILRIQQVVRGDSAAYFCASSPNQITYEQYFGPGTRLTVT.

The chain joins TRBV10-3 to TRBJ2-2, with D unresolved. Trimming pared 6 bases from V and 5 bases from J, leaving 10 bases between. The germline gives CDR1 ENHRY, CDR2 SYGVKD. CDR3 length: 13 residues. CDR3 loop: CAIRALETGELFF. Here the CDR3 DNA reads TGTGCCATCAGGGCTCTGGAAACCGGGGAGCTGTTTTTT.

The chain combines TRBV5-1 with TRBJ1-2, with 9 bases lining up with TRBD1. V shed 2 bases, J shed 6 bases, and the junction held 8 bases outside the gene matches. The CDR3 length is 15 residues. Per germline, CDR1 SGHRS and CDR2 YFSETQ. The DNA for the CDR3 is TGCGCCAGCAGCTTTGACAGGGGGTTAAGAAATGGCTACACCTTC. This gives the protein CASSFDRGLRNGYTF.

The chain recombines TRBV12-2 with TRBJ2-2. TRBV12-2 counts as a pseudogene. This CDR3 has 16 residues. CDR3 amino acids: CASRLGILANTGELFF. CDR3 DNA: TGTGCAAGTCGCTTAGGGATCCTCGCGAACACCGGGGAGCTGTTTTTT.

The chain's CDR3 is CASSLAESEKLFF. The CDR3 DNA follows: TGTGCCAGCAGCTTAGCGGAAAGTGAAAAACTGTTTTTT. The chain combines TRBV7-2 with TRBJ1-4; no firm D call. CDR3 length: 13 amino acids. V was trimmed by 0 bases and J by 7 bases, leaving 6 bases between them. Germline lookup yields CDR1 SGHTA and CDR2 FQGNSA.

This clone was observed once. CDR3 nucleotides: TGTGCCAGCAGCAGGGACAGTTACGAGCAGTACTTC. Amino acid sequence: CASSRDSYEQYF. The chain carries TRBV9 and TRBJ2-7; 7 bases match TRBD1. V shed 4 bases, J shed 4 bases, and the junction held 2 bases outside the gene matches. The CDR3 consists of 12 residues. Germline assignment: CDR1 SGDLS and CDR2 YYNGEE.

The chain is built from TRBV5-1 and TRBJ1-1; TRBD1 might be the D (6 bases). With 0 bases removed from V and 10 bases from J, the gap between germline ends came to 13 bases. Germline lookup yields CDR1 SGHRS and CDR2 YFSETQ. The CDR3 is 13 amino acids. CDR3 region: CASSLVLQGSAFF. Written as DNA, the CDR3 is TGCGCCAGCAGCTTGGTCCTACAGGGATCAGCTTTCTTT.

V gene TRBV5-1 combines with J gene TRBJ2-2; D perhaps matches TRBD1 (6 bases). Germline V gives CDR1 SGHRS, CDR2 YFSETQ. Trimming took off 4 bases at V and 8 bases at J, with 15 bases between the two ends. The CDR3 has 14 amino acids. CDR3 DNA: TGCGCCAGCAGCCAACAGGGTACACCTGGGGAGCTGTTTTTT. This codes for CASSQQGTPGELFF.

The rearrangement links TRBV5-6 to TRBJ2-3; 8 bases are a match to TRBD2. The CDR3 spans 14 residues. Trimming at V came to 0 bases and at J to 5 bases, leaving 2 bases not matched to a gene. The germline CDR1 and CDR2 sequences are SGHDT and YYEEEE. CDR3 amino acids: CASSLVAGGDTQYF. The CDR3 bases are TGTGCCAGCAGCTTGGTTGCGGGAGGAGATACGCAGTATTTT.

V is TRBV6-1 and J is TRBJ1-4, with D hard to call. The CDR3 extends over 18 amino acids. Between the trimmed V and J ends, which lost 0 bases and 0 bases, there was a span of 14 bases. Germline CDR1 MNHNS, CDR2 SASEGT. In DNA form, the CDR3 reads TGTGCCAGCAGTGAAGCTTGGCAGGCAATTGCAACTAATGAAAAACTGTTTTTT. Translation gives CASSEAWQAIATNEKLFF.

The rearrangement links TRBV7-6 to TRBJ2-2; TRBD2 aligns across 8 bases. V lost 5 bases to trimming and J lost 4 bases; unmatched junction nucleotides: 9. The CDR3 totals 16 residues. The germline V gene has CDR1 SGHVS and CDR2 FNYEAQ. As DNA, the CDR3 is TGTGCCAGCAGCGTAGGCGGGGGGCGCCGCACCGGGGAGCTGTTTTTT. It specifies CASSVGGGRRTGELFF.

The V gene is TRBV5-6, the J gene TRBJ2-1; tentative D call: TRBD2 (5 bases). This CDR3 contains 13 residues. Germline CDR1 is SGHDT and CDR2 is YYEEEE. V lost 4 bases, J lost 7 bases, and 12 bases lay in between. In DNA, the CDR3 is TGTGCCAGCAGCCTTGGACTTCAAAATGAGCAGTTCTTC. Amino acids: CASSLGLQNEQFF.

The chain joins TRBV19 to TRBJ1-3; a weak D match, TRBD1 (5 bases). The ends were cut back, 0 bases at V and 2 bases at J, with 8 bases in the middle. In germline, CDR1 is LNHDA, CDR2 SQIVND (reference sequence). CDR3 size: 15 residues. The CDR3 protein is CASSIEGEPGNTIYF. The DNA for the CDR3 is TGTGCCAGTAGTATAGAGGGGGAACCTGGAAACACCATATATTTT.

In regard to this clone: At one boundary the junction diverges from the germline segment, which might be a read error. The chain joins TRBV7-7 to TRBJ2-3, with D perhaps TRBD2 (6 bases). CDR3 length equals 13 residues. Germline V gives CDR1 SSHAT, CDR2 FNYEAQ (reference sequence). CDR3 bases: TGTGCTAGCAGCCGGGGGACTCTTGGGACGCAGTATTTT. Its translation: CASSRGTLGTQYF.

The V and J genes are TRBV11-2 and TRBJ2-7; D gene unclear. The V end lost 5 bases, the J end lost 0 bases, and 14 bases lay between the germline ends. Germline V gives CDR1 SGHAT, CDR2 FQNNGV. The CDR3 length is 15 residues. The CDR3 loop reads CASSNLVGNSYEQYF. The CDR3 DNA sequence: TGTGCCAGCAGCAACTTAGTTGGCAACTCCTACGAGCAGTACTTC. The full variable domain, with the rest looked up from reference TRBV11-2 and TRBJ2-7, is EAGVAQSPRYKIIEKRQSVAFWCNPISGHATLYWYQQILGQGPKLLIQFQNNGVVDDSQLPKDRFSAERLKGVDSTLKIQPAKLEDSAVYLCASSNLVGNSYEQYFGPGTRLTVT.

As for this clone: Different DNA sequences within this sample yield the same CDR3. The chain uses TRBV5-4 and TRBJ2-3, with D unresolved. Per germline, CDR1 SGHNT and CDR2 YYREEE (reference sequence). The CDR3 contains 14 residues. The V end was cut by 1 base, the J end by 0 bases, with 6 bases between. The CDR3 DNA is TGTGCCAGCAGCTTGCCTACTAGCACAGATACGCAGTATTTT. It encodes CASSLPTSTDTQYF.

The chain has TRBV2 and TRBJ2-5; no reliable D call. The V gene lost 7 bases and the J gene lost 1 base, with 16 bases spanning the gap. The CDR3 loop spans 15 amino acids. Germline loops: CDR1 SNHLY, CDR2 FYNNEI. CDR3 DNA sequence: TGTGCCAGCACTTTTAGAGCCGCCGCCCAAGAGACCCAGTACTTC. It is translated as CASTFRAAAQETQYF.

J is TRBJ1-5 and V is TRBV6-1; D is uncertain. This CDR3 comprises 12 residues. V was cut by 2 bases and J by 12 bases, with 11 bases left in between. Germline CDR1 reads MNHNS; CDR2 reads SASEGT. This CDR3 is CASSERTSNQHF. In nucleotides, the CDR3 is TGTGCCAGCAGTGAACGAACGAGTAACCAGCATTTT.

The genes are TRBV6-5 and TRBJ2-3; TRBD1 matches 7 bases. The trim removed 0 bases at V and 4 bases at J, leaving 4 bases unmatched. Germline V CDR1 and CDR2: MNHEY, SVGAGI. The CDR3 loop spans 15 amino acids. CDR3 in DNA: TGTGCCAGCAGTTACTCGACAGGGCTTTCAGATACGCAGTATTTT. This sequence encodes CASSYSTGLSDTQYF.

This clone was detected once. The rearrangement joins TRBV14 to TRBJ1-6; maybe TRBD1 (5 bases). The CDR3 spans 13 residues. The ends were cut back, 6 bases at V and 10 bases at J, with 13 bases in the middle. Germline V gene sequence: CDR1 SGHDN, CDR2 FVKESK. In nucleotides, the CDR3 is TGTGCCAGCAGTACGAAAGGGGAGTCACCCCTCCACTTT. The encoded protein is CASSTKGESPLHF.